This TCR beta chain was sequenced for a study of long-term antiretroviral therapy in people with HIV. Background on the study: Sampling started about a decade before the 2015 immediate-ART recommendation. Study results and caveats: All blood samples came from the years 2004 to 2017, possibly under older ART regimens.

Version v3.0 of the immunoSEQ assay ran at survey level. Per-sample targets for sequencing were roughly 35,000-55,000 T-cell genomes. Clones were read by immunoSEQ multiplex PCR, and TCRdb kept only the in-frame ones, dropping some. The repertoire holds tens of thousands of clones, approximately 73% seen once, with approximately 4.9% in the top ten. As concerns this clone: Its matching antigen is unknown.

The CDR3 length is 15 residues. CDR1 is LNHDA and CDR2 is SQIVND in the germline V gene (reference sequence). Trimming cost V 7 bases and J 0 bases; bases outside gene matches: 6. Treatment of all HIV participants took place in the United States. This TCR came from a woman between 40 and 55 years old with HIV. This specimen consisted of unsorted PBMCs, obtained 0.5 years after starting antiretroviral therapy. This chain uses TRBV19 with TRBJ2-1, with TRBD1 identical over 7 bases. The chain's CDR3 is CASTPTGSSYNEQFF. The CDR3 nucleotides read TGTGCCAGTACCCCGACAGGGAGCTCCTACAATGAGCAGTTCTTC.